This TCR beta chain came from a study of control samples from healthy donors and cancer patients. Concerning this clone: The same CDR3 can be traced to other DNA sequences in this sample.

The CDR3 spans 11 residues. The V end was cut by 0 bases, the J end by 5 bases, with 2 bases between. Germline CDR1 and CDR2: SGDLS and YYNGEE. The method was immunoSEQ multiplex PCR; TCRdb's version includes in-frame clones alone and lacks a portion of them. The data hold about 170,000 clones, with about nine tenths observed a single time. The chain combines TRBV9 with TRBJ1-2, with unresolved D. Sequencing input: blood. The clonotype originates from a woman aged 30 to 39 in good health. The CDR3 sequence: CASSVGYGYTF. CDR3 DNA: TGTGCCAGCAGCGTAGGATATGGCTACACCTTC.